This note documents a single T cell receptor (beta chain) sequence. Stated time point: newly diagnosed GD, antithyroid drugs for less than 3 months. The TCR library was prepared using RNA isolated from PBMCs. This entry is derived from a study of regulatory T cells in long-lasting Graves disease. The V gene lost 1 base and the J gene lost 12 bases, with 16 bases spanning the gap. This CDR3 has 12 residues. CDR1 GTSNPN and CDR2 SVGIG come from the germline V gene (reference sequence). HTBI primers from iRepertoire and Arm-PCR of CDR3 regions yielded the TCR beta libraries. TCRdb processed the multiplex PCR reads anew with MiXCR; each CDR3 protein has one entry. The profile covers around 400,000 distinct CDR3 sequences, with approximately 16% appearing a single time and about 7.8% taken by the ten largest. This sample was also put to use in a study of T cells in Graves' hyperthyroidism and ophthalmopathy. That investigation notes: During a first-round RT-PCR of the TCR CDR3, the HTBI primer set was used.

The sequence was obtained from a woman aged 40-49 years with Graves disease. Sequences were derived from peripheral blood mononuclear cells (PBMCs), sampled at new diagnosis, from a patient treated with antithyroid drugs. This rearrangement joins TRBV30 to TRBJ2-7; no reliable D call. The CDR3 spells CAWSALLGIRYF. In DNA, the CDR3 is TGTGCCTGGAGTGCCCTTTTGGGGATAAGGTACTTC.